The next 20 T cell receptor beta chains were all read from a single sample in a study of OX40 agonist ivuxolimab in advanced cancers. The data were produced by immunoSEQ multiplex PCR, yet TCRdb's version contains in-frame clones alone and is incomplete. The sample holds around 68,000 clones, around 86% seen once. The source was CD4+ or CD8+ T cells sorted from blood, collected in a trial of the OX40 agonist ivuxolimab. The receptor set was obtained from an adult with an advanced solid tumor such as melanoma, head and neck, liver or kidney cancer.

In DNA, the CDR3 is TGCGCCAGCAGCTTGGACAATGAGCAGTTCTTC. It yields the protein CASSLDNEQFF. V gene TRBV5-1 combines with J gene TRBJ2-1, with unresolved D. Per germline, CDR1 SGHRS and CDR2 YFSETQ. The length of the CDR3 is 11 residues. The V gene lost 0 bases and the J gene lost 5 bases, with 0 bases spanning the gap. The entire variable domain, with the rest obtained from reference TRBV5-1 and TRBJ2-1, is as follows: KAGVTQTPRYLIKTRGQQVTLSCSPISGHRSVSWYQQTPGQGLQFLFEYFSETQRNKGNFPGRFSGRQFSNSRSEMNVSTLELGDSALYLCASSLDNEQFFGPGTRLTVL.

The rearrangement links TRBV9 to TRBJ2-1; 10 positions match TRBD2. J gave up 5 bases and V 4 bases, and 12 bases lay outside the gene matches. The CDR3 spans 17 residues. Germline V CDR1 and CDR2: SGDLS, YYNGEE. The CDR3 loop reads CASSSRGASGGHNEQFF. The CDR3 DNA is TGTGCCAGCAGCTCCCGCGGGGCTAGCGGGGGCCACAATGAGCAGTTCTTC.

This chain connects TRBV7-9 to TRBJ2-5; D ambiguous. This CDR3 region has 13 residues. The V gene lost 6 bases and the J gene lost 3 bases, with 11 bases spanning the gap. Germline V CDR1 and CDR2: SEHNR, FQNEAQ (reference sequence). CDR3 in amino acids: CASSKTAEETQYF. DNA of the CDR3: TGTGCCAGCAGTAAAACAGCCGAAGAGACCCAGTACTTC.

The chain has TRBV29-1 and TRBJ2-3; perhaps TRBD2 as D (5 bases). The CDR3 contains 15 residues. Between the trimmed V and J ends, which lost 3 bases and 0 bases, there was a span of 13 bases. Germline CDR1 and CDR2: SQVTM and ANQGSEA. The CDR3 region has the DNA TGCAGCGTTGATAACCTTGGGGAGAGCACAGATACGCAGTATTTT. Protein sequence: CSVDNLGESTDTQYF.

The V and J genes are TRBV15 and TRBJ1-1; D gene unclear. V was clipped by 1 base and J by 4 bases, with 10 bases between them. Germline V CDR1 and CDR2: LNHNV, YYDKDF (reference sequence). The CDR3 is made up of 14 amino acids. Written as DNA, the CDR3 is TGTGCCACCAGCAGAGTTGAGACAAGCACTGAAGCTTTCTTT. Translation gives CATSRVETSTEAFF.

The J gene is TRBJ2-1, the V gene TRBV5-4, with TRBD2 matching 8 bases. The germline CDR1 and CDR2 sequences are SGHNT and YYREEE (reference sequence). J gave up 6 bases and V 0 bases, and 8 bases lay outside the gene matches. CDR3 size: 16 residues. CDR3 nucleotides: TGTGCCAGCAGCTTGGCCGGGGGGGGGATTTCCAATGAGCAGTTCTTC. Residues: CASSLAGGGISNEQFF.

CDR3 sequence reads: CAISEQGGSPLHF. Here the CDR3 DNA reads TGTGCCATCAGTGAGCAGGGAGGTTCACCCCTCCACTTT. This chain joins TRBV10-3 and TRBJ1-6; D is perhaps TRBD1 (5 bases). The CDR3 loop spans 13 amino acids. The germline V gene has CDR1 ENHRY and CDR2 SYGVKD. V was trimmed by 2 bases and J by 9 bases, leaving 8 bases between them.

The rearrangement joins TRBV19 to TRBJ2-1, with a weak D call TRBD1 (5 bases). The CDR3 is 13 amino acids. Trimming took 4 bases from V and 6 from J, leaving 10 bases between them. The germline gives CDR1 LNHDA, CDR2 SQIVND (reference sequence). This CDR3 is CASSTTVSNEQFF. CDR3 DNA: TGTGCCAGTAGTACGACAGTGAGCAATGAGCAGTTCTTC.

This clone was picked up one time. The J gene is TRBJ1-1, the V gene TRBV5-4, with TRBD1 as a possible D gene (5 bases). Germline V lookup: CDR1 SGHNT, CDR2 YYREEE (reference sequence). CDR3 length equals 14 residues. V lost 0 bases, J lost 3 bases, and 9 bases lay in between. The CDR3 loop is CASSLESGYTEAFF. CDR3 nucleotide sequence: TGTGCCAGCAGCTTGGAGTCAGGGTACACTGAAGCTTTCTTT. Full variable domain (rest looked up from reference TRBV5-4 and TRBJ1-1): ETGVTQSPTHLIKTRGQQVTLRCSSQSGHNTVSWYQQALGQGPQFIFQYYREEENGRGNFPPRFSGLQFPNYSSELNVNALELDDSALYLCASSLESGYTEAFFGQGTRLTVV.

The gene calls are TRBV2 and TRBJ1-1; D perhaps matches TRBD1 (6 bases). Per the germline V gene, CDR1 is SNHLY and CDR2 is FYNNEI. This CDR3 is built from 15 residues. The V gene lost 6 bases and the J gene lost 1 base, with 15 bases spanning the gap. DNA of the CDR3: TGTGCCAGCAGCCAATTCGGGACACCGAACACTGAAGCTTTCTTT. Its protein is CASSQFGTPNTEAFF. Together with reference TRBV2 and TRBJ1-1, the CDR3 gives the full variable domain: EPEVTQTPSHQVTQMGQEVILRCVPISNHLYFYWYRQILGQKVEFLVSFYNNEISEKSEIFDDQFSVERPDGSNFTLKIRSTKLEDSAMYFCASSQFGTPNTEAFFGQGTRLTVV.

The chain has TRBV7-9 and TRBJ1-3, with 9 bases that match TRBD1. In germline, CDR1 is SEHNR, CDR2 FQNEAQ (reference sequence). This CDR3 contains 18 residues. Trimming cost V 0 bases and J 1 base; bases outside gene matches: 7. In DNA, the CDR3 is TGTGCCAGCAGCTTAGCGAGGGACAGGGCGGAGTCTGGAAACACCATATATTTT. Residues: CASSLARDRAESGNTIYF.

The chain has TRBV11-1 and TRBJ2-3; 8 nucleotides agree with TRBD1. The CDR3 has 16 amino acids. The germline V gene has CDR1 SGHAT and CDR2 FQDESV (reference sequence). J lost 2 bases, V lost 2 bases, and 6 bases had no gene match. The CDR3 region is CASSLLRDRTTDTQYF. The CDR3 nucleotides read TGTGCCAGCAGCTTACTCCGGGACAGGACCACAGATACGCAGTATTTT.

The rearrangement links TRBV10-3 to TRBJ1-1, with 8 bases that match TRBD1. CDR1 is ENHRY, CDR2 SYGVKD, per germline. Trimming at V came to 6 bases and at J to 3 bases, leaving 6 bases not matched to a gene. The CDR3 sequence is 14 residues long. CDR3 coding DNA: TGTGCCATCAGGGGGGACAGGCAGGACACTGAAGCTTTCTTT. Translation: CAIRGDRQDTEAFF.

CDR3 sequence reads: CASSKTGVYTDTQYF. The CDR3 nucleotides are TGTGCCAGCAGTAAAACGGGGGTTTACACAGATACGCAGTATTTT. This chain joins TRBV27 and TRBJ2-3, with D possibly matching TRBD2 (6 bases). The CDR3 spans 15 residues. Germline CDR1 MNHEY, CDR2 SMNVEV (reference sequence). Trimming cost V 5 bases and J 2 bases, with 14 bases left between them.

CDR3 nucleotide sequence: TGCGCCAGCAGCCAAGAGTTCAGGGGAACCGATTTCACAGATACGCAGTATTTT. Protein product: CASSQEFRGTDFTDTQYF. The J gene is TRBJ2-3, the V gene TRBV4-1; a weak D match, TRBD1 (6 bases). Germline lookup yields CDR1 MGHRA and CDR2 YSYEKL. Trimming left V 0 bases short and J 2 bases short, with 18 bases between. The CDR3 extends over 18 amino acids.

V usage is TRBV6-5 and J usage is TRBJ2-7, with no clear D. The V end lost 6 bases, the J end lost 4 bases, and 13 bases lay between the germline ends. Germline assignment: CDR1 MNHEY and CDR2 SVGAGI. The CDR3 consists of 13 residues. Here the CDR3 DNA reads TGTGCCAGCAGGGGTCAGGTAGATTACGAGCAGTACTTC. It codes for CASRGQVDYEQYF.

The chain joins TRBV6-5 to TRBJ1-5; TRBD1 agrees at 8 bases. Looked up from germline, CDR1 is MNHEY and CDR2 is SVGAGI. With 8 bases clipped from V and 6 bases from J, the junction kept 9 bases outside the gene matches. The CDR3 is made up of 14 amino acids. This CDR3 is CASLGQGPPQPQHF. Written as DNA, the CDR3 is TGTGCCAGCCTTGGACAGGGACCCCCTCAGCCCCAGCATTTT.

The chain employs TRBV5-1 and TRBJ1-1; 9 bases agree with TRBD1. With 4 bases clipped from V and 8 bases from J, the junction kept 15 bases outside the gene matches. The germline CDR1 and CDR2 sequences are SGHRS and YFSETQ. The CDR3 loop spans 16 amino acids. The CDR3 is CASSAGQGGGRLEAFF. In DNA form, the CDR3 reads TGCGCCAGCAGCGCGGGACAGGGAGGGGGGAGGCTCGAAGCTTTCTTT.

The rearrangement links TRBV18 to TRBJ2-3; TRBD1 agrees at 9 bases. Germline trimming cut 2 bases from V and 7 bases from J; bases unmatched to any gene: 4. The CDR3 sequence is 14 residues long. The germline CDR1 and CDR2 sequences are KGHSH and LQKENI. CDR3 DNA: TGTGCCAGCTCACCAAGGACAGGGGTGAATACGCAGTATTTT. The encoded protein is CASSPRTGVNTQYF.

The chain recombines TRBV7-2 with TRBJ2-7; D not certain. The CDR3 length is 12 residues. V was clipped by 5 bases and J by 1 base, with 6 bases between them. The germline gives CDR1 SGHTA, CDR2 FQGNSA. The CDR3 region has the DNA TGTGCCAGCAGCCCCCCGTCCTACGAGCAGTACTTC. Its protein product is CASSPPSYEQYF.